These T cell receptor beta chains were read from a single sample in a study of CXCR3-negative and CXCR3-positive naive CD8 T cells. TCRdb re-called the 5' RACE reads, yielding one record per CDR3 amino acid sequence without DNA. The sample's table shows 130,000 to 150,000 distinct CDR3 sequences. The material sequenced was naive CXCR3+ CD8+ T cells from blood. These receptor sequences come from a human donor in good health. Some clones in this sample may be carry-over from other donors' samples. The CDR3 runs from the conserved cysteine through the conserved F or W. Each record gives: J gene, V gene, CDR3 protein.

j_gene: TRBJ1-1; v_gene: TRBV5-4; CDR3aa: CVSSVRGNTEAFF
j_gene: TRBJ2-6; v_gene: TRBV29-1; CDR3aa: CSVEDRQGRNVGANVLTF
j_gene: TRBJ1-1; v_gene: TRBV7-9; CDR3aa: CASSLDFSEYMNTEAFF
j_gene: TRBJ2-5; v_gene: TRBV11-3; CDR3aa: CASSLAEQETQYF
j_gene: TRBJ2-2; v_gene: TRBV9; CDR3aa: CASTSERGGNTGELFF
j_gene: TRBJ2-7; v_gene: TRBV30; CDR3aa: CAWGTGSYEQYF
j_gene: TRBJ1-1; v_gene: TRBV29-1; CDR3aa: CSVELGAEAEAFF
j_gene: TRBJ2-7; v_gene: TRBV29-1; CDR3aa: CSVATGARTYEQYF
j_gene: TRBJ1-1; v_gene: TRBV12-3/TRBV12-4; CDR3aa: CASSPTGTEAFF
j_gene: TRBJ2-7; v_gene: TRBV9; CDR3aa: CAGSSLSEPYEQYF
j_gene: TRBJ2-5; v_gene: TRBV28; CDR3aa: CASSQRLGGFQETQYF
j_gene: TRBJ1-1; v_gene: TRBV19; CDR3aa: CASSIGGGGTEAFF
j_gene: TRBJ2-7; v_gene: TRBV19; CDR3aa: CASSPGGKYEQYF
j_gene: TRBJ2-7; v_gene: TRBV27; CDR3aa: CASSFSGYEQYF
j_gene: TRBJ2-7; v_gene: TRBV6-6; CDR3aa: CASSSPRDISYEQYF
j_gene: TRBJ2-1; v_gene: TRBV29-1; CDR3aa: CSVEGLLADNEQFF
j_gene: TRBJ2-7; v_gene: TRBV7-9; CDR3aa: CASSLGPGLAGAGEQYF
j_gene: TRBJ2-3; v_gene: TRBV29-1; CDR3aa: CSVEGPPRTGLSTDTQYF
j_gene: TRBJ2-7; v_gene: TRBV6-5; CDR3aa: CASSYSDGYEQYF
j_gene: TRBJ2-1; v_gene: TRBV5-1; CDR3aa: CASSLSTGESYNEQFF